The TCR beta chain under discussion was sequenced for a study of early T cells in non-severe SARS-CoV-2 infection. As for the study in general: Chains stayed unpaired after sequencing of bulk RNA from unsorted whole blood. Study-level results: VDJdb matching, biased toward anti-spike CD8 responses, missed private and CD4 specificities.

Attachment of unique molecular identifiers was made to individual cDNA molecules. TCRdb re-derived calls from the 5' RACE reads in MiXCR, one entry per CDR3 protein. The profile shows over 20,000 distinct CDR3 sequences, more than 4% of them singletons. There are many counts of this clonotype. The target antigen is unknown. This CDR3 spans 14 amino acids. V was clipped by 3 bases and J by 5 bases, with 10 bases between them. Germline V gives CDR1 SEHNR, CDR2 FQNEAQ (reference sequence). Sequencing used whole blood. The chain joins TRBV7-9 to TRBJ2-2, with D perhaps TRBD1 (6 bases). The clonotype was recovered from an adult who was a healthcare worker with PCR-confirmed SARS-CoV-2 infection or an uninfected control (not recorded which). CDR3: CASSFGQGTGELFF. The CDR3 nucleotides are TGTGCCAGCAGCTTCGGGCAGGGGACCGGGGAGCTGTTTTTT.